This T cell receptor (beta chain) was observed in a study of PD-1 blockade in classical Hodgkin lymphoma. Study-wide findings and caveats: Diminished baseline TCR diversity has been reported in newly diagnosed patients relative to healthy donors. Reasons behind the repertoire differences stay unclear, perhaps disease activity or earlier therapy.

Only in-frame clones appear in the TCRdb table, and some are missing; sequencing was by immunoSEQ multiplex PCR. The sample has around 26,000 clones, 94% seen once. Comments on this clone: Its antigen is unknown.

The length of the CDR3 is 16 residues. Per germline, CDR1 KGHSH and CDR2 LQKENI. V lost 3 bases and J lost 7; bases outside the gene matches: 14. Documented time point: newly diagnosed, previously untreated cHL patient sample. The study compared against PBMCs from newly diagnosed, untreated classical Hodgkin lymphoma. The source material was peripheral blood mononuclear cells (PBMCs). The sequence derives from a human donor with classical Hodgkin lymphoma. The chain couples TRBV18 to TRBJ1-2; the match to TRBD1 covers 7 bases. The CDR3 DNA follows: TGTGCCAGCTCACCGAAAACAGGGGCAGGGGATGGTGGCTACACCTTC. Residues: CASSPKTGAGDGGYTF. Based on the CDR3 plus reference TRBV18 and TRBJ1-2, the full variable domain is NAGVMQNPRHLVRRRGQEARLRCSPMKGHSHVYWYRQLPEEGLKFMVYLQKENIIDESGMPKERFSAEFPKEGPSILRIQQVVRGDSAAYFCASSPKTGAGDGGYTFGSGTRLTVV.